In its sample, the clone carrying this T cell receptor (beta chain) was seen a few times. Its antigen is as yet unknown. This record belongs to a study of early T cells in non-severe SARS-CoV-2 infection. At the level of the study: Bulk RNA taken from unsorted whole blood was sequenced, leaving chains unpaired.

Study-wide results and caveats: CD4 and private specificities were missed by VDJdb matching, which favored anti-spike CD8 responses.

V shed 3 bases, J shed 6 bases, and the junction held 11 bases outside the gene matches. CDR3 length: 16 amino acids. CDR1 and CDR2 from the germline V gene are ENHRY and SYGVKD. The TCR library protocol attached unique molecular identifiers to the individual cDNA molecules. TCRdb passed the 5' RACE reads through MiXCR, listing each CDR3 protein once. The profile covers 55,000 to 80,000 distinct CDR3 sequences, with about an eighth appearing a single time and 5% to 6.5% taken by the ten largest. The chain carries TRBV10-3 and TRBJ1-1, with 9 bases fitting TRBD1. The receptor was derived from an adult who was a healthcare worker with PCR-confirmed SARS-CoV-2 infection or an uninfected control (not recorded which). Sequencing was carried out using whole blood. In DNA, the CDR3 is TGTGCCATCAGTGAATCGGGACAGGGCGTTCGGGCTGAAGCTTTCTTT. It codes for CAISESGQGVRAEAFF.